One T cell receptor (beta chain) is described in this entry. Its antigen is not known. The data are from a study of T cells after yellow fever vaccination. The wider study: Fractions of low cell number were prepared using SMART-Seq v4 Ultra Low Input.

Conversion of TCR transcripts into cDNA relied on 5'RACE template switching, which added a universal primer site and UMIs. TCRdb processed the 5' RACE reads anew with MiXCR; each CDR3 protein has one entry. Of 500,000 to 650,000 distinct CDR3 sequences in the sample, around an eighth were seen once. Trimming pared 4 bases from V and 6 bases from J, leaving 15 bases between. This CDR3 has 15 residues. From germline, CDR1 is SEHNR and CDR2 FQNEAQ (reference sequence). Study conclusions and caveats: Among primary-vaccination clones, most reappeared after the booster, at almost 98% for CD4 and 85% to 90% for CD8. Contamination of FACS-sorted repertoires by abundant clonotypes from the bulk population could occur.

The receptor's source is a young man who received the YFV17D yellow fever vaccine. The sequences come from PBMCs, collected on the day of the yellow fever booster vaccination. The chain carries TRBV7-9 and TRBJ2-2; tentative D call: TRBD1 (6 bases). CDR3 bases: TGTGCCAGCAGCTACACGAACAGGGCTGCCGGGGAGCTGTTTTTT. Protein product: CASSYTNRAAGELFF.